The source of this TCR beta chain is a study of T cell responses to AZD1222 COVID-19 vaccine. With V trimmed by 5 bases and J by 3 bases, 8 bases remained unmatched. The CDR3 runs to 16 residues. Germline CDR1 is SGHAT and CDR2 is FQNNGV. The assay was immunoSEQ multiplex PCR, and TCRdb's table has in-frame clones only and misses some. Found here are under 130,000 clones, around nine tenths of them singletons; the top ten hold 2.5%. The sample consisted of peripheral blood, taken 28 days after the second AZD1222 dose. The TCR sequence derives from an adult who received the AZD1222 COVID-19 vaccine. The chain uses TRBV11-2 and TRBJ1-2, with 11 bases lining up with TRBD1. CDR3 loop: CASSPPGQGVYYGYTF. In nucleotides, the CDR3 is TGTGCCAGCAGCCCACCGGGACAGGGGGTATACTATGGCTACACCTTC.